This is a list of T cell receptor beta chains from one sample in a study of cytomegalovirus exposure and HLA in healthy donors. TCRdb keeps only in-frame clones here, not all; method: immunoSEQ multiplex PCR. The sample lists fewer than 140,000 clones, roughly 71% occurring once. Sequencing was done on a sample of PBMCs. These receptors were obtained from a male donor in good health and CMV-seropositive. Each CDR3 is given without its conserved first and last residue.

TRBV29-1	10	TRBJ2-3	SVVASTDTQY
TRBV12-5	12	TRBJ2-1	ASGLAGAYNEQF
TRBV4-3	17	TRBJ2-7	ASSQDFNAVGLAVYEQY
TRBV28	16	TRBJ1-4	ASRPGGIHPSDNEKLF
TRBV5-4	13	TRBJ2-1	ASGHRTSGNNEQF
TRBV19	17	TRBJ2-7	ASSTPRLAGHPPSYEQY
TRBV7-7	12	TRBJ2-5	ASSISIAKETQY
TRBV30	12	TRBJ2-7	AWSVGGAPYEQY
TRBV28	11	TRBJ2-3	ASSRDATDTQY
TRBV12-5	12	TRBJ2-1	ASGLDHRANEQF
TRBV18	10	TRBJ1-1	ASSPRATEAF
TRBV5-8	17	TRBJ2-5	ASSLVLAIEPSPKETQY
TRBV5-6	12	TRBJ1-6	ASSSAGFSSPLH
TRBV6-6	11	TRBJ2-3	ASSYSIVDTQY
TRBV4-1	13	TRBJ2-7	ASSQSRQGIYEQY
TRBV5-1	11	TRBJ1-2	ASSPPSLYGYT
TRBV6-1	16	TRBJ2-1	ASSGGLAGGPSYNEQF
TRBV19	11	TRBJ1-2	ASSKTGEHGYT
TRBV6-6	10	TRBJ1-2	ASYRANYGYT
TRBV5-1	15	TRBJ2-3	ASSLAGARTFTDTQY
TRBV28	13	TRBJ1-6	ASSLGQGANSPLH
TRBV7-2	14	TRBJ2-5	ASSLGTSGGQETQY
TRBV27	12	TRBJ2-7	ASSLGGTVYEQY
TRBV7-2	11	TRBJ2-1	ASSLAQYNEQF
TRBV4-2	16	TRBJ1-5	ASSQDRLQGYSNQPQH
TRBV27	12	TRBJ2-2	ASSSNRATGELF
TRBV4-2	14	TRBJ2-7	ASSQGVSGSLYEQY
TRBV2	14	TRBJ1-2	ASSEGGTGGAVGYT
TRBV25-1	11	TRBJ1-1	ASSVPENTEAF
TRBV7-2	13	TRBJ2-3	ASSLDGGDPDTQY
TRBV5-1	13	NA	ASSPAGNRAGEQY
TRBV7-8	14	TRBJ1-1	ASSGQGAKGNTEAF
TRBV7-2	11	TRBJ2-7	ASSLGRVYEQY
TRBV7-3	13	TRBJ2-5	ASSLIPGEPETQY
TRBV25-1	12	TRBJ2-5	ASTWGGAGETQY
TRBV7-6	13	TRBJ2-7	ASGGLPLGSYEQY
TRBV5-1	13	TRBJ2-7	ASSLGQLSSYEQY
TRBV5-1	12	TRBJ2-7	ASRGQGASYEQY
TRBV4-3	14	TRBJ2-1	ASTPGGSGRSNEQF
TRBV9	15	TRBJ2-7	ASSVGLAGAGTYEQY
TRBV7-2	13	TRBJ2-5	ASSLTGTDKETQY
TRBV5-4	15	TRBJ2-3	ASSLEGDSAYTDTQY
TRBV25-1	14	TRBJ1-1	ASSGPGQGRGTEAF
TRBV5-6	14	TRBJ2-5	ASSLLTGTDQETQY
TRBV5-6	11	TRBJ2-7	ASSRFPPYEQY
TRBV4-3	13	NA	ASSQKGTGGYEQY
TRBV6-4	12	TRBJ1-5	ASSVRQGYQPQH
TRBV7-6	15	TRBJ2-5	ASSLSIRSGTAETQY
TRBV10-3	14	TRBJ2-7	AISDHNRDSSYEQY
TRBV5-4	13	TRBJ1-4	ASSSDTSTNEKLF
TRBV7-9	10	TRBJ1-1	ASSWALTEAF
TRBV27	11	TRBJ2-7	ASSLVVGSEQY
TRBV5-4	12	TRBJ1-2	ASSLAAGNYGYT
TRBV19	11	TRBJ1-5	ASGRYSNQPQH
TRBV2	12	TRBJ2-7	ASSEGDRRAEQY
TRBV6-1	12	TRBJ1-1	ASSERRLAGEAF
TRBV19	12	TRBJ1-5	ASRGTGGYQPQH